A selection of T cell receptor beta chains follows, all from one sample in a study of post-analysis software for immune sequencing data. From the PCR reads, TCRdb called clonotypes with MiXCR, one entry per CDR3 protein. The table records around 700,000 distinct CDR3 sequences, around 60% of them present only once. The sample consisted of blood. These TCRs come from a girl aged 2 to 10 with multiple sclerosis. Both conserved end residues are part of each CDR3. The D gene is left open where the match is weak.

>.|TRBV28|TRBJ2-1
CASSLRGPRSSYNEQFF
>.|TRBV6-5|TRBJ1-1
CASSYGPGANTEAFF
>TRBD1|TRBV5-1|TRBJ2-3
CASSMGTASSSTDTQYF
>.|TRBV2|TRBJ2-1
CACSEASPNEQFF
>.|TRBV4-2|TRBJ1-2
CASSHAGTGGPYGYTF
>TRBD1|TRBV7-6|TRBJ1-2
CASSWGQGLSGYTF
>.|TRBV6-1|TRBJ2-3
CASKGARLSTDTQYF
>.|TRBV29-1|TRBJ2-1
CSGAPGRLSNEQFF
>.|TRBV29-1|TRBJ1-5
CSVARSLNQPQHF
>TRBD1|TRBV5-6|TRBJ2-5
CASSLARGLKIETQYF
>.|TRBV11-2|TRBJ2-3
CASSSILTDTQYF
>TRBD1|TRBV29-1|TRBJ2-1
CSVGRQGADEQFF
>.|TRBV20-1|TRBJ1-1
CSARGSQANTEAFF
>.|TRBV6-1|TRBJ1-2
CASSEGGANYGYTF
>TRBD1|TRBV3-1|TRBJ1-2
CASSRRDRDYGYTF
>.|TRBV2|TRBJ1-5
CASSEWLHSDGNQPQHF
>TRBD2|TRBV6-2/TRBV6-3|TRBJ2-3
CASSYDGGGASTDTQYF
>.|TRBV7-2|.
CASSHSPYHEQYF
>TRBD1|TRBV15|TRBJ1-4
CATSANRGPEKLFF
>TRBD1|TRBV10-3|TRBJ2-3
CATQDTGTGADTQYF
>.|TRBV12-3/TRBV12-4|TRBJ2-1
CASSSNPSGPDGEQFF
>TRBD2|TRBV27|TRBJ2-1
CASSLFSLGTSYNEQFF
>.|TRBV7-2|TRBJ1-5
CASSLVLTNQPQHF